This TCR beta chain was sequenced in a study of blood T cell dynamics during melanoma immunotherapy. About the study: First-line therapy was either pembrolizumab or nivolumab with ipilimumab for metastatic melanoma.

The table came from immunoSEQ multiplex PCR; TCRdb's copy has only in-frame clones and leaves some out. The table has 10,000 or so clones, 70% to 90% seen once; the top ten hold under 35%. In germline, CDR1 is SGDLS, CDR2 YYNGEE. The CDR3 extends over 15 amino acids. The trim removed 3 bases at V and 9 bases at J, leaving 13 bases unmatched. Time point denoted: pre-treatment baseline. This material consisted of blood, taken from a patient treated with checkpoint blockade. The genes are TRBV9 and TRBJ2-7; 9 nucleotides agree with TRBD2. The receptor was isolated from a human donor with melanoma. The DNA of the CDR3 is TGTGCCAGCAGCGAGCGGGGGGTACCCTACGAGTTGCAGTACTTC. It yields the protein CASSERGVPYELQYF.